Presented here are 3 T cell receptor beta chains from one specimen sequenced in a study of T-cell memory formation after mild COVID-19. TCRdb re-called the 5' RACE reads with MiXCR, one entry per CDR3 protein. The sample has 140,000 or so distinct CDR3 sequences; approximately 21% are singletons. The sample taken for sequencing was PBMCs or a T cell subset sorted from them (not recorded which). All receptors derive from an adult woman who had mild COVID-19 (a few samples of this study predate the infection). Cell type and time point are not known.

The chain couples TRBV7-2 to TRBJ2-5; D is perhaps TRBD2 (6 bases). The V end lost 4 bases, the J end lost 4 bases, and 16 bases lay between the germline ends. The CDR3 length is 15 residues. Germline assignment: CDR1 SGHTA and CDR2 FQGNSA. CDR3 sequence: CASSSRPGVVETQYF. CDR3 bases: TGTGCCAGCAGCTCGAGACCGGGAGTAGTAGAGACCCAGTACTTC.

The J gene is TRBJ2-4, the V gene TRBV20-1; 12 nucleotides line up with TRBD2. This CDR3 region has 17 residues. Trimming took 5 bases from V and 1 from J; bases not matched to a gene: 9. Germline V gene data show CDR1 as DFQATT and CDR2 as SNEGSKA (reference sequence). CDR3 loop: CSARTSGDELAKNIQYF. The CDR3 DNA follows: TGCAGTGCTCGGACTAGCGGGGACGAACTCGCCAAAAACATTCAGTACTTC.

In this sample, this clonotype turned up a few times. The J gene is TRBJ2-7, the V gene TRBV3-1; D is ambiguous. V dropped 2 bases and J dropped 3 bases, with 5 bases sitting between them. The V gene's germline CDR1 is LGHDT and CDR2 YNNKEL (reference sequence). CDR3 length equals 12 residues. CDR3 sequence (DNA): TGTGCCAGCAGCCAACTGGTCTACGAGCAGTACTTC. The encoded protein is CASSQLVYEQYF.